Here is one T cell receptor beta chain with its context. Its antigen is unknown. A read error may account for a junction end that differs from germline. CDR3 size: 15 residues. The V gene's germline CDR1 is LGHNA and CDR2 YNFKEQ. Per the study methods: Each donor had about 95,000 to nearly 550,000 clonotypes. TCRdb processed the 5' RACE reads anew with MiXCR; each CDR3 protein has one entry. These V and J calls originate from TCRdb's pipeline instead of the authors' own analysis. The sample consists of a few hundred thousand distinct CDR3 sequences, over 25% of them appearing once. This record belongs to a study of identical twins' blood T cells. Findings and caveats of the study: Environmental influences on twin similarity could not be excluded. Twins shared more top CDR3 clonotypes than unrelated donors did.

Sequencing was performed on PBMCs. The chain has TRBV4-2 and TRBJ2-1; TRBD2 matches at 11 bases. The receptor comes from a woman aged 18-55 years in good health. CDR3 coding DNA: TGTGCCAACAGCCCTCGGACTAGCGGGTTCAATGAGCAGTTCTTC. Protein sequence: CANSPRTSGFNEQFF.